This T cell receptor beta chain stems from a study of graft-versus-host responses after intestinal transplantation. Study details: Transplants were multivisceral, liver-intestinal, or isolated intestinal. Every recipient had anti-thymocyte globulin induction and around 3 years of tacrolimus plus steroids.

The CDR3 totals 12 residues. CDR1 is SGHTA, CDR2 FQGTGA, per germline. Trimming took 4 bases from V and 7 from J, leaving 8 bases between them. TCRdb's table, derived via immunoSEQ multiplex PCR, lists solely in-frame clones and lacks some. The sample holds about 24,000 clones, approximately 83% seen once. About this clone: What it recognizes is unknown.

Findings and caveats of the study: Across patients carrying graft-donor T cell macrochimerism, allografts held high graft-versus-host to host-versus-graft clonal ratios. Analysis identified GvH clones in recipient marrow, with some appearing first in ileum or blood.

The starting material was PBMCs, obtained approximately 450 days after intestinal transplant. V is TRBV7-3 and J is TRBJ2-1; D unresolved. The clonotype comes from a human patient who received an intestinal transplant, so some T cells may come from the graft donor. The DNA of the CDR3 is TGTGCCAGCAGCTCGGCCAAAAATGAGCAGTTCTTC. It translates to CASSSAKNEQFF.